A selection of T cell receptor beta chains follows, all from one sample in a study. One entry per CDR3 protein, called by TCRdb with MiXCR from the RT-PCR reads. The data hold almost 700,000 distinct CDR3 sequences, with around 14% observed a single time. Specimen: memory CD4+ T cells from blood. The source is a female donor in good health, serving as a healthy control. Both conserved end residues are part of each CDR3. The D gene is left open where the match is weak. Clone size appears in some rows only: once, few, many, or a class for an expanded clone.

j_gene: TRBJ2-5; d_gene: .; v_gene: TRBV7-2; abundance: few; CDR3aa: CASSLSQGETQYF; CDR3nt: TGTGCCAGCAGCTTATCCCAAGGAGAGACCCAGTACTTC
j_gene: TRBJ2-3; d_gene: .; v_gene: TRBV20-1; abundance: many; CDR3aa: CSARLEGADTQYF; CDR3nt: TGCAGTGCTAGGCTGGAGGGAGCAGATACGCAGTATTTT
j_gene: TRBJ1-5; d_gene: TRBD1; v_gene: TRBV30; abundance: .; CDR3aa: CAWSGQGSNQPQHF; CDR3nt: TGTGCCTGGAGCGGACAGGGCAGCAATCAGCCCCAGCATTTT
j_gene: TRBJ2-7; d_gene: .; v_gene: TRBV19; abundance: few; CDR3aa: CASSVIEGDEQYF; CDR3nt: TGTGCCAGTAGTGTTATCGAGGGCGACGAGCAGTACTTC
j_gene: TRBJ2-7; d_gene: TRBD2; v_gene: TRBV6-5; abundance: .; CDR3aa: CASSYTQSGTYEQYF; CDR3nt: TGTGCCAGCAGTTACACTCAGAGCGGGACCTACGAGCAGTACTTC
j_gene: TRBJ2-1; d_gene: TRBD2; v_gene: TRBV6-6; abundance: few; CDR3aa: CASSETGTSGGARGEQFF; CDR3nt: TGTGCCAGCAGTGAAACCGGGACTAGCGGGGGGGCCAGGGGTGAGCAGTTCTTC
j_gene: TRBJ2-5; d_gene: .; v_gene: TRBV27; abundance: many; CDR3aa: CASSFTGSRETQYF; CDR3nt: TGTGCCAGCAGTTTCACGGGGTCCCGAGAGACCCAGTACTTC
j_gene: TRBJ2-5; d_gene: .; v_gene: TRBV7-3; abundance: .; CDR3aa: CASSSGIGETQYF; CDR3nt: TGTGCCAGCAGCTCCGGGATAGGAGAGACCCAGTACTTC
j_gene: TRBJ2-7; d_gene: .; v_gene: TRBV7-2; abundance: .; CDR3aa: CASSSDSLARRNF; CDR3nt: TGTGCCAGCAGCTCGGATAGCCTAGCGCGCCGTAACTTC
j_gene: TRBJ1-5; d_gene: .; v_gene: TRBV20-1; abundance: many; CDR3aa: CSASGGPSNQPQHF; CDR3nt: TGCAGTGCTAGCGGTGGACCTAGCAATCAGCCCCAGCATTTT
j_gene: TRBJ1-2; d_gene: TRBD1; v_gene: TRBV20-1; abundance: few; CDR3aa: CSARDAATGDYGYTF; CDR3nt: TGCAGTGCTAGAGATGCGGCGACAGGGGATTATGGCTACACCTTC
j_gene: TRBJ1-2; d_gene: .; v_gene: TRBV20-1; abundance: .; CDR3aa: CSARDAGLPNYGYTF; CDR3nt: TGCAGTGCTAGAGATGCGGGTCTGCCTAACTATGGCTACACCTTC
j_gene: TRBJ2-1; d_gene: .; v_gene: TRBV13; abundance: .; CDR3aa: CASSLSKNEQFF; CDR3nt: TGTGCCAGCAGCTTATCAAAGAATGAGCAGTTCTTC
j_gene: TRBJ1-1; d_gene: .; v_gene: TRBV12-3/TRBV12-4; abundance: .; CDR3aa: CASSTRVRVTEAFF; CDR3nt: TGTGCCAGCAGTACCAGGGTTCGGGTCACTGAAGCTTTCTTT
j_gene: TRBJ1-2; d_gene: .; v_gene: TRBV12-3/TRBV12-4; abundance: many; CDR3aa: CASSWKGLGLYGYTF; CDR3nt: TGTGCCAGCAGTTGGAAGGGACTGGGCCTCTATGGCTACACCTTC
j_gene: TRBJ1-5; d_gene: .; v_gene: TRBV7-9; abundance: few; CDR3aa: CASSSHRVDQPQHF; CDR3nt: TGTGCCAGCAGCTCTCACAGGGTGGACCAGCCCCAGCATTTT
j_gene: TRBJ1-1; d_gene: TRBD1; v_gene: TRBV20-1; abundance: few; CDR3aa: CSAPLTGLTEAFF; CDR3nt: TGCAGTGCGCCTCTGACAGGGCTCACTGAAGCTTTCTTT
j_gene: TRBJ2-5; d_gene: TRBD1; v_gene: TRBV9; abundance: few; CDR3aa: CASSKPTGGSETQYF; CDR3nt: TGTGCCAGCAGCAAACCTACAGGGGGCTCGGAGACCCAGTACTTC
j_gene: TRBJ2-3; d_gene: TRBD2; v_gene: TRBV5-4; abundance: few; CDR3aa: CASSQGTSASTDTQYF; CDR3nt: TGTGCCAGCAGCCAGGGGACTAGCGCGAGCACAGATACGCAGTATTTT
j_gene: TRBJ2-3; d_gene: TRBD2; v_gene: TRBV7-7; abundance: .; CDR3aa: CASSLSGGPRDTQYF; CDR3nt: TGTGCCAGCAGCTTATCGGGGGGGCCTCGAGATACGCAGTATTTT
j_gene: TRBJ2-3; d_gene: .; v_gene: TRBV2; abundance: .; CDR3aa: CASSAGSGTDTQYF; CDR3nt: TGTGCCAGCAGTGCAGGGAGTGGCACAGATACGCAGTATTTT
j_gene: TRBJ1-6; d_gene: TRBD1; v_gene: TRBV20-1; abundance: few; CDR3aa: CSPKTGAGYNSPLHF; CDR3nt: TGCAGTCCTAAGACAGGGGCAGGTTATAATTCACCCCTCCACTTT
j_gene: TRBJ1-1; d_gene: .; v_gene: TRBV4-3; abundance: .; CDR3aa: CASSRDTVNEAFF; CDR3nt: TGCGCCAGCAGCCGCGACACCGTAAATGAAGCTTTCTTT